The next 17 T cell receptor beta chains were all read from a single sample in a study of blood T cell repertoires in COVID-19. Clones were sequenced by immunoSEQ multiplex PCR, and TCRdb holds only the in-frame ones, with some missing. The sample has 120,000 or so clones, approximately 74% seen once. The material sequenced was peripheral blood. All receptors derive from a man aged 60-69 years with acute or convalescent COVID-19.

This chain links TRBV3-1 (or the pseudogene TRBV3-2) with TRBJ2-1; the match to TRBD1 covers 12 bases. From germline, CDR1 is LGHDT and CDR2 YNNKEL (reference sequence). The CDR3 is 15 amino acids. V shed 2 bases and J 8 bases; nucleotides not matched to a gene: 4. The CDR3 nucleotides read TGTGCCAGCAGCCAACCGGGACAGGGGGCTTATGAGCAGTTCTTC. This sequence encodes CASSQPGQGAYEQFF.

CDR3 in DNA: TGTGCCTGGAGTTCCGTACCTGGGGGCCTGAACACTGAAGCTTTCTTT. Its protein product is CAWSSVPGGLNTEAFF. The chain uses TRBV30 and TRBJ1-1; D perhaps matches TRBD1 (6 bases). Germline V lookup: CDR1 GTSNPN, CDR2 SVGIG (reference sequence). V lost 2 bases to trimming and J lost 0 bases, with 16 bases between them. The CDR3 has 16 amino acids.

CDR3 sequence (DNA): TGTGCCAGCAGCCATTGGTCGATAACCGGGGGGGCCAGGGAGACCCAGTACTTC. It is translated as CASSHWSITGGARETQYF. V usage is TRBV3-1 (or the pseudogene TRBV3-2) and J usage is TRBJ2-5, with TRBD2 identical over 8 bases. The CDR3 length is 18 residues. Germline V gives CDR1 LGHDT, CDR2 YNNKEL (reference sequence). V lost 3 bases, J lost 5 bases, and 17 bases stayed unmatched.

V gene TRBV21-1 combines with J gene TRBJ2-7; the DNA was not compared with TRBD2, the D call given in the table. TRBV21-1 counts as a pseudogene. This CDR3 contains 15 residues. The CDR3 DNA sequence: TGTGCCAGCAGCACTTGGGGACTAGCGGGAGACGAGCAGTACTTC. This gives the protein CASSTWGLAGDEQYF.

The chain carries TRBV5-1 and TRBJ2-4; the D is unclear. The V and J ends lost 0 bases and 1 base respectively, with 8 bases between them. The CDR3 loop spans 15 amino acids. Germline V lookup: CDR1 SGHRS, CDR2 YFSETQ. The CDR3 DNA reads TGCGCCAGCAGCTTGGGGCACGGGGCCAAAAACATTCAGTACTTC. The encoded protein is CASSLGHGAKNIQYF.

V usage is TRBV7-2 and J usage is TRBJ2-7, with D perhaps matching TRBD2 (6 bases). This CDR3 spans 16 amino acids. The V and J ends lost 3 bases and 0 bases respectively, with 15 bases between them. Per the germline V gene, CDR1 is SGHTA and CDR2 is FQGNSA. Written as DNA, the CDR3 is TGTGCCAGCAGCTTTGGGGACTTCTCGAGCTCCTACGAGCAGTACTTC. Its translation: CASSFGDFSSSYEQYF. The whole variable domain, filled in from reference TRBV7-2 and TRBJ2-7, reads GAGVSQSPSNKVTEKGKDVELRCDPISGHTALYWYRQSLGQGLEFLIYFQGNSAPDKSGLPSDRFSAERTGGSVSTLTIQRTQQEDSAVYLCASSFGDFSSSYEQYFGPGTRLTVT.

V gene TRBV5-1 combines with J gene TRBJ1-1, with D perhaps TRBD1 (6 bases). V was shortened by 2 bases and J by 4 bases, with 15 bases between the two germline ends. The length of the CDR3 is 15 residues. Germline V lookup: CDR1 SGHRS, CDR2 YFSETQ. The CDR3 bases are TGCGCCAGCAGCTTCTCCGGGGTAGGGGGCACTGAAGCTTTCTTT. It yields the protein CASSFSGVGGTEAFF.

This clone has a single count. The V call is TRBV5-4, the J call TRBJ2-1, with 9 positions matching TRBD2. V was clipped by 4 bases and J by 2 bases; unmatched bases: 4. Germline CDR1 is SGHNT and CDR2 is YYREEE (reference sequence). This CDR3 has 15 residues. CDR3 sequence: CASSPTSGAYNEQFF. The DNA for the CDR3 is TGTGCCAGCAGCCCGACTAGCGGAGCCTACAATGAGCAGTTCTTC. Supplemented by reference TRBV5-4 and TRBJ2-1, the full variable domain reads ETGVTQSPTHLIKTRGQQVTLRCSSQSGHNTVSWYQQALGQGPQFIFQYYREEENGRGNFPPRFSGLQFPNYSSELNVNALELDDSALYLCASSPTSGAYNEQFFGPGTRLTVL.

The chain has TRBV11-3 and TRBJ1-2; tentatively, D is TRBD1 (5 bases). The CDR3 spans 13 residues. V shed 4 bases and J shed 4 bases, with 10 bases lying between them. Per germline, CDR1 SGHNT and CDR2 YENEEA. CDR3 in amino acids: CASSSGHTYGYTF. The CDR3 DNA reads as TGTGCCAGCAGCTCTGGACACACCTATGGCTACACCTTC.

This rearrangement joins TRBV12-1 to TRBJ1-5. TRBV12-1 is noted as a pseudogene. The CDR3 runs 14 residues. Written as DNA, the CDR3 is TGTGCCAGCAGCTTGCGGAAGAGCAATCAGCCCCAGCATTTT. Protein: CASSLRKSNQPQHF.

Of note for this clone: A read error may produce the germline difference seen at one junction end. V and J are TRBV5-4 and TRBJ2-1; the D gene is possibly TRBD1 (5 bases). Germline CDR1 reads SGHNT; CDR2 reads YYREEE (reference sequence). The CDR3 contains 15 residues. This chain's CDR3 is CASSLAIKRGGDKLF. The CDR3 region has the DNA TGTGCCAGCAGCTTGGCCATCAAAAGGGGTGGGGATAAGCTCTTC.

The genes are TRBV19 and TRBJ1-2; no reliable D call. Per the germline V gene, CDR1 is LNHDA and CDR2 is SQIVND (reference sequence). The CDR3 totals 13 residues. Trimming left V 5 bases short and J 6 bases short, with 13 bases between. CDR3 amino acids: CASSLGEWNGYTF. DNA for the CDR3: TGTGCCAGTAGTCTCGGGGAGTGGAATGGCTACACCTTC.

The CDR3 sequence: CASLRQTSGANEQFF. DNA for the CDR3: TGTGCCAGTTTGCGACAAACTAGCGGGGCAAATGAGCAGTTCTTC. V gene TRBV2 combines with J gene TRBJ2-1; 10 nucleotides line up with TRBD2. Germline-derived CDR1 and CDR2 are SNHLY and FYNNEI. Losses at the gene ends were 9 bases for V and 7 bases for J; bases not matched to a gene: 12. The CDR3 contains 15 residues.

The V and J genes are TRBV5-1 and TRBJ2-7; TRBD2 is a possible D gene (6 bases). This CDR3 comprises 18 residues. From germline, CDR1 is SGHRS and CDR2 YFSETQ. V was cut by 4 bases and J by 6 bases, with 29 bases left in between. Here the CDR3 DNA reads TGCGCCAGCAGCCTGGGGGGATGGGTAGCGCAGACCCGAAGCGAGCAGTACTTC. Translated, it gives CASSLGGWVAQTRSEQYF.

This clone was counted once. The chain couples TRBV19 to TRBJ2-4, with 7 bases identical to TRBD1. CDR3 length equals 15 residues. Germline V CDR1 and CDR2: LNHDA, SQIVND (reference sequence). J was trimmed by 5 bases and V by 7 bases; bases with no gene match: 11. The CDR3 nucleotides read TGTGCCAGTAACTTCGGCGTTGGGACAGAAAACATTCAGTACTTC. Its protein product is CASNFGVGTENIQYF.

The chain carries TRBV5-1 and TRBJ1-1; tentatively, D is TRBD1 (6 bases). Trimming pared 4 bases from V and 0 bases from J, leaving 13 bases between. Germline V gene sequence: CDR1 SGHRS, CDR2 YFSETQ. The CDR3 covers 15 residues. The CDR3 here is CASSPQGKMNTEAFF. The DNA of the CDR3 is TGCGCCAGCAGCCCTCAGGGGAAGATGAACACTGAAGCTTTCTTT.

For this clone: The sample has other DNA sequences that encode this CDR3 too. The chain carries TRBV6-5 and TRBJ1-2; 11 nucleotides align to TRBD1. The V and J ends lost 2 bases and 7 bases, in that order; junction bases with no gene match: 3. This CDR3 is built from 14 residues. CDR1 is MNHEY, CDR2 SVGAGI, per germline. The CDR3: CASSYTGQGAGYTF. CDR3 coding DNA: TGTGCCAGCAGTTACACCGGACAGGGGGCTGGCTACACCTTC.